The 10 T cell receptor beta chains reported below all come from one sample, sequenced in a study of blood T cell repertoires in COVID-19. The method was immunoSEQ multiplex PCR; TCRdb's version includes in-frame clones alone and lacks a portion of them. The repertoire holds about 300,000 clones, with about 91% as singletons. Sequenced sample: peripheral blood. These receptors were taken from a woman in her twenties or thirties who had recovered from COVID-19.

V and J are TRBV18 and TRBJ2-1; 12 positions match TRBD2. V lost 4 bases, J lost 10 bases, and 11 bases stayed unmatched. This CDR3 region has 16 residues. From germline, CDR1 is KGHSH and CDR2 LQKENI. The CDR3 sequence is CASSRASGGAGSEQFF. The CDR3 coding sequence is TGTGCCAGCTCACGAGCTAGCGGGGGGGCCGGTTCGGAGCAGTTCTTC.

The chain couples TRBV14 to TRBJ1-1; 7 bases are shared with TRBD1. CDR1 is SGHDN and CDR2 is FVKESK in the germline V gene. V lost 1 base, J lost 1 base, and 3 bases stayed unmatched. The CDR3 spans 15 residues. DNA of the CDR3: TGTGCCAGCAGCCAAGCGTACAGGGGGAACACTGAAGCTTTCTTT. It codes for CASSQAYRGNTEAFF.

The chain recombines TRBV3-1 (or the pseudogene TRBV3-2) with TRBJ1-2, with TRBD1 as a possible D gene (6 bases). This CDR3 is 15 amino acids long. V shed 3 bases and J shed 3 bases, with 14 bases lying between them. Germline V gene lookup returns CDR1 LGHDT and CDR2 YNNKEL (reference sequence). The CDR3 nucleotides read TGTGCCAGCAGCCAGCAAGGACAGTGGGACTATGGCTACACCTTC. Amino acid sequence: CASSQQGQWDYGYTF.

The CDR3 is CASSPSTGERTEAFF. DNA of the CDR3: TGTGCCAGCAGCCCCTCCACAGGGGAGCGCACTGAAGCTTTCTTT. V is TRBV28 and J is TRBJ1-1, with 7 nucleotides matching TRBD1. V lost 6 bases, J lost 4 bases, and 11 bases stayed unmatched. Germline CDR1 reads MDHEN; CDR2 reads SYDVKM. The CDR3 has 15 amino acids.

The V call is TRBV6-5, the J call TRBJ2-7; D is perhaps TRBD1 (5 bases). Germline CDR1 and CDR2: MNHEY and SVGAGI. Trimming removed 6 bases from V and 5 bases from J, with 20 bases in between. This CDR3 has 15 amino acids. For the CDR3, the DNA is TGTGCCAGCAGCCTCCTCGCTACAGGATACCACGAGCAGTACTTC. Residues: CASSLLATGYHEQYF.

This clone was seen a handful of times. The chain employs TRBV5-4 and TRBJ2-3; 10 positions agree with TRBD1. This CDR3 is built from 16 residues. The V segment lost 1 base and the J segment 3 bases; nucleotides outside the gene matches: 5. Germline assignment: CDR1 SGHNT and CDR2 YYREEE (reference sequence). DNA of the CDR3: TGTGCCAGCAGCTTGTGGACGGGACAGGGGACAGATACGCAGTATTTT. It yields the protein CASSLWTGQGTDTQYF.

V and J are TRBV28 and TRBJ2-5, with 13 bases aligning to TRBD2. V shed 4 bases and J 1 base; nucleotides not matched to a gene: 9. This CDR3 comprises 18 residues. The germline V gene has CDR1 MDHEN and CDR2 SYDVKM. The CDR3 here is CASSSYRGLAGVQETQYF. CDR3 nucleotides: TGTGCCAGCAGTTCCTACCGAGGACTAGCGGGGGTCCAAGAGACCCAGTACTTC.

This clone was seen once. The genes are TRBV18 and TRBJ2-7; the D gene is possibly TRBD1 (5 bases). V was shortened by 3 bases and J by 12 bases, with 15 bases between the two germline ends. This CDR3 is 12 amino acids long. Per germline, CDR1 KGHSH and CDR2 LQKENI. The CDR3 sequence: CASSPGPLILYF. For the CDR3, the DNA is TGTGCCAGCTCACCGGGGCCCCTCATACTGTACTTC.

Only a few counts were recorded for this clone. The gene calls are TRBV30 and TRBJ2-5, with 10 bases identical to TRBD2. This CDR3 has 15 amino acids. Per the germline V gene, CDR1 is GTSNPN and CDR2 is SVGIG (reference sequence). After removal of 0 bases from V and 3 bases from J, the junction contained 4 bases not matched to a gene. As DNA, the CDR3 is TGTGCCTGGAGTGTAGGACTAGCGGATAAAGAGACCCAGTACTTC. It specifies CAWSVGLADKETQYF.

The genes are TRBV5-1 and TRBJ1-1; no clear D. Germline lookup yields CDR1 SGHRS and CDR2 YFSETQ. Trimming cost V 2 bases and J 0 bases, with 8 bases left between them. The CDR3 sequence is 14 residues long. The CDR3 region has the DNA TGCGCCAGCAGCTTAGCAGACTTGAACACTGAAGCTTTCTTT. This translates into CASSLADLNTEAFF.